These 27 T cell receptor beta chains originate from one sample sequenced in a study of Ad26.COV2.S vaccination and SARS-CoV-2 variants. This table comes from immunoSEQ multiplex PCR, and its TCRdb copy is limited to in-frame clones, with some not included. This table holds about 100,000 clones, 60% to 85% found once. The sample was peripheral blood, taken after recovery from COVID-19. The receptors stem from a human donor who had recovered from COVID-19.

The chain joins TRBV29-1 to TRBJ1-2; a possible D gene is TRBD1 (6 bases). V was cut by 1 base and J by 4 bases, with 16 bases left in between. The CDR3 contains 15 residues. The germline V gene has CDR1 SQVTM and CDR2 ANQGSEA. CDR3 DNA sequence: TGCAGCGTTGAAGTCTCCAGGGGAGGTTTCTATGGCTACACCTTC. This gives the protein CSVEVSRGGFYGYTF.

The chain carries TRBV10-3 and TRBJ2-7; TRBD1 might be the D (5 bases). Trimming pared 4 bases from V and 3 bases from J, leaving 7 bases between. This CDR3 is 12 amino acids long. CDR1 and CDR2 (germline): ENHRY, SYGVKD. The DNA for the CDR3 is TGTGCCATCAGTGCTAGGGGCTACGAGCAGTACTTC. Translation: CAISARGYEQYF.

CDR3 residues: CASSTSIGEEAKNIQYF. CDR3 in DNA: TGTGCCAGTAGTACCTCGATCGGGGAGGAAGCCAAAAACATTCAGTACTTC. The gene calls are TRBV19 and TRBJ2-4; D possibly corresponds to TRBD2 (6 bases). Between the trimmed V and J ends, which lost 4 bases and 0 bases, there was a span of 16 bases. CDR1 LNHDA and CDR2 SQIVND come from the germline V gene (reference sequence). The CDR3 extends over 17 amino acids.

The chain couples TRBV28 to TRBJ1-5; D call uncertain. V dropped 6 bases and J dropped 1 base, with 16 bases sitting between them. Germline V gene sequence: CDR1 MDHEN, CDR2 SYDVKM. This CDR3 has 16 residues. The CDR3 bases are TGTGCCAGCAGCGTTTTCCGGGCCCCGAGCAATCAGCCCCAGCATTTT. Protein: CASSVFRAPSNQPQHF.

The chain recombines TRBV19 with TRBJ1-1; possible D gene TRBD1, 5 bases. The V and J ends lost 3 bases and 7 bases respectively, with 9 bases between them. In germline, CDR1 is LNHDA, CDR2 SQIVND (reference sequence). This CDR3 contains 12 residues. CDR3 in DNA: TGTGCCAGTAGTATCGGGGGACTTGAAGCTTTCTTT. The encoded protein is CASSIGGLEAFF.

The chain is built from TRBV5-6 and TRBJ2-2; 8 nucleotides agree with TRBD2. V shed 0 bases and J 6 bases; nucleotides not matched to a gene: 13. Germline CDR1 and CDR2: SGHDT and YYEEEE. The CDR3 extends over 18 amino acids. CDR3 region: CASSLGAPGTSGAGELFF. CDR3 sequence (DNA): TGTGCCAGCAGCTTGGGGGCCCCCGGGACTAGTGGGGCCGGGGAGCTGTTTTTT. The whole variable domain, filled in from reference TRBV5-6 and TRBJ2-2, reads DAGVTQSPTHLIKTRGQQVTLRCSPKSGHDTVSWYQQALGQGPQFIFQYYEEEERQRGNFPDRFSGHQFPNYSSELNVNALLLGDSALYLCASSLGAPGTSGAGELFFGEGSRLTVL.

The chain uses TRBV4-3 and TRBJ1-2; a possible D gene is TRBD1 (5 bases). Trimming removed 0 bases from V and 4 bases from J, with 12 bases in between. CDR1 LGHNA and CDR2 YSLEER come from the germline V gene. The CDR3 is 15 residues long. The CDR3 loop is CASSQDARASYGYTF. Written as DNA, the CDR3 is TGCGCCAGCAGCCAAGATGCCAGGGCGAGCTATGGCTACACCTTC.

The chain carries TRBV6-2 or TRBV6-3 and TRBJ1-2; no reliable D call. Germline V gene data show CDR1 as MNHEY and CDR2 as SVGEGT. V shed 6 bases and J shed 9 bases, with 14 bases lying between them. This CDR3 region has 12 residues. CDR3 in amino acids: CASSPSGVRYTF. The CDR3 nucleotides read TGTGCCAGCAGCCCCTCTGGGGTGCGCTACACCTTC.

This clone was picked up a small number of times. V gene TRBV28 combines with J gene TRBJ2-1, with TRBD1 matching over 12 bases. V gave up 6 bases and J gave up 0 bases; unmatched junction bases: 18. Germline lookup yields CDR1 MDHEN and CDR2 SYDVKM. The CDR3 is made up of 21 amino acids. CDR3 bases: TGTGCCAGCAGCCCAATAGGTGGGACAGGGGGCCTACTGAGCTCCTACAATGAGCAGTTCTTC. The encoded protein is CASSPIGGTGGLLSSYNEQFF. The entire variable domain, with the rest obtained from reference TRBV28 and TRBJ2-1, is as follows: DVKVTQSSRYLVKRTGEKVFLECVQDMDHENMFWYRQDPGLGLRLIYFSYDVKMKEKGDIPEGYSVSREKKERFSLILESASTNQTSMYLCASSPIGGTGGLLSSYNEQFFGPGTRLTVL.

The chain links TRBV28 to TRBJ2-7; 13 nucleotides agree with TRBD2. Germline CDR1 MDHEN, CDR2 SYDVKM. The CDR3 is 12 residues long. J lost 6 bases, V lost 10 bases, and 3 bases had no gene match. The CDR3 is CATGLAGFEQYF. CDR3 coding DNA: TGTGCCACGGGACTAGCGGGATTCGAGCAGTACTTC.

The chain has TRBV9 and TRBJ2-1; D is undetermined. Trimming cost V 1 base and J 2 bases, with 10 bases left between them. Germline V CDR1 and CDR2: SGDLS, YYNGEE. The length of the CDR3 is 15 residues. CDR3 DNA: TGTGCCAGCAGCGTACTCTCGGTTCCCTACAATGAGCAGTTCTTC. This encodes CASSVLSVPYNEQFF.

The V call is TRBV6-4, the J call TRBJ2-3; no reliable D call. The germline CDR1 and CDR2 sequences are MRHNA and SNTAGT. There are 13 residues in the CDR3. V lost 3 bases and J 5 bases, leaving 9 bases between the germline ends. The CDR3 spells CASSDEGKDTQYF. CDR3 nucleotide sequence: TGTGCCAGCAGTGATGAAGGGAAAGATACGCAGTATTTT.

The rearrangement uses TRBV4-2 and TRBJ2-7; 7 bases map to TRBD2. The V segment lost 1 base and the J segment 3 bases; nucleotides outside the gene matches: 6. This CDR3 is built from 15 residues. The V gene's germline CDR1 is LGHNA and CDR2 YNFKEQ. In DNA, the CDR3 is TGTGCCAGCAGCCAAGCATCCCGGGGGGACTACGAGCAGTACTTC. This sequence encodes CASSQASRGDYEQYF.

CDR3 sequence reads: CASSPPPYQETQYF. Here the CDR3 DNA reads TGTGCCAGCTCACCTCCTCCGTACCAAGAGACCCAGTACTTC. The genes are TRBV18 and TRBJ2-5, with unresolved D. Trimming cost V 3 bases and J 0 bases, with 8 bases left between them. Germline V gene sequence: CDR1 KGHSH, CDR2 LQKENI. This CDR3 has 14 amino acids.

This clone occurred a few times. The CDR3 region is CASRQGVGVETQYF. The CDR3 DNA sequence: TGTGCCAGTAGGCAAGGGGTTGGTGTTGAGACCCAGTACTTC. This chain links TRBV19 with TRBJ2-5; D is perhaps TRBD1 (5 bases). Germline CDR1 and CDR2: LNHDA and SQIVND (reference sequence). V was trimmed by 6 bases and J by 5 bases, leaving 16 bases between them. The CDR3 length is 14 residues. Supplemented by reference TRBV19 and TRBJ2-5, the full variable domain reads DGGITQSPKYLFRKEGQNVTLSCEQNLNHDAMYWYRQDPGQGLRLIYYSQIVNDFQKGDIAEGYSVSREKKESFPLTVTSAQKNPTAFYLCASRQGVGVETQYFGPGTRLLVL.

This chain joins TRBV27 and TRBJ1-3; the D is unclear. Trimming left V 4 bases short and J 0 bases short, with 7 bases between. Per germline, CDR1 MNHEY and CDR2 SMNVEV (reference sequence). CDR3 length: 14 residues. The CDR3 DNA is TGTGCCAGCAGTTCCAGTAACTCTGGAAACACCATATATTTT. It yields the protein CASSSSNSGNTIYF.

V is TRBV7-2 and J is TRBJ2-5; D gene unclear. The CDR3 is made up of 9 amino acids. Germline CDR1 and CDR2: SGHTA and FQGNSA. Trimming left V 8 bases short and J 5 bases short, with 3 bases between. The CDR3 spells CASGETQYF. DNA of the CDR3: TGTGCCAGCGGGGAGACCCAGTACTTC.

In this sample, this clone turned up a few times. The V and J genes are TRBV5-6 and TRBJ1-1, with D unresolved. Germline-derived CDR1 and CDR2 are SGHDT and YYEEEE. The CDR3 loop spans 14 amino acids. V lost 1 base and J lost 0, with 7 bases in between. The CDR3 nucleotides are TGTGCCAGCAGCTTGTATAACATGAACACTGAAGCTTTCTTT. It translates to CASSLYNMNTEAFF.

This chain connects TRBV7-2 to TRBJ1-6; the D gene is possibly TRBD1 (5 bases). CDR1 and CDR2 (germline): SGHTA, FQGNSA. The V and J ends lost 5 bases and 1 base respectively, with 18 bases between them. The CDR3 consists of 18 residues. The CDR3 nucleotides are TGTGCCAGCAGCAAGGAAGGCAGGGCCAGTTCCTATAATTCACCCCTCCACTTT. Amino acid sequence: CASSKEGRASSYNSPLHF.

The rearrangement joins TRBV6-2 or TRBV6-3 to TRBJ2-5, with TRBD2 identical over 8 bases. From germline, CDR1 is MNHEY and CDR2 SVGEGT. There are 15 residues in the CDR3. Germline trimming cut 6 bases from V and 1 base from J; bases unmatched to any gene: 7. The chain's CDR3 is CASSPGRGAQETQYF. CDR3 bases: TGTGCCAGCAGCCCGGGGCGGGGGGCCCAAGAGACCCAGTACTTC.

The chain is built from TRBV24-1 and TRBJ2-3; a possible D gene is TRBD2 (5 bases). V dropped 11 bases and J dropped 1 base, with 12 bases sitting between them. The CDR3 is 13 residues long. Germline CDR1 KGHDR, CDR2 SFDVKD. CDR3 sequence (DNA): TGTGCCATCGGACTTCCTGGCACAGATACGCAGTATTTT. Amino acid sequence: CAIGLPGTDTQYF.

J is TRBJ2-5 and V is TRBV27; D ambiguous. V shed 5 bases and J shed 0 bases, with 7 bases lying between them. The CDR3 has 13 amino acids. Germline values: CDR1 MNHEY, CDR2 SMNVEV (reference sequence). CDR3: CASSVLDQETQYF. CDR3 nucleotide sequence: TGTGCCAGCAGTGTCCTAGACCAAGAGACCCAGTACTTC.

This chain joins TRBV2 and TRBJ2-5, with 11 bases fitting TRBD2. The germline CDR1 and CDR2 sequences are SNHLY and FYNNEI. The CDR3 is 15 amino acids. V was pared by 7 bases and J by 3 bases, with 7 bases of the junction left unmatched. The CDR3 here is CASTNSGGAEETQYF. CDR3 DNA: TGTGCCAGCACCAATAGCGGGGGGGCCGAAGAGACCCAGTACTTC. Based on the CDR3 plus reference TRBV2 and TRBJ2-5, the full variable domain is EPEVTQTPSHQVTQMGQEVILRCVPISNHLYFYWYRQILGQKVEFLVSFYNNEISEKSEIFDDQFSVERPDGSNFTLKIRSTKLEDSAMYFCASTNSGGAEETQYFGPGTRLLVL.

Here the CDR3 DNA reads TGTGCCAGTACAGGGGCGACCTATGGCTACACCTTC. Protein: CASTGATYGYTF. The gene calls are TRBV28 and TRBJ1-2; 7 bases fit TRBD1. Germline CDR1 and CDR2: MDHEN and SYDVKM. The CDR3 consists of 12 residues. J was trimmed by 4 bases and V by 9 bases; bases with no gene match: 5.

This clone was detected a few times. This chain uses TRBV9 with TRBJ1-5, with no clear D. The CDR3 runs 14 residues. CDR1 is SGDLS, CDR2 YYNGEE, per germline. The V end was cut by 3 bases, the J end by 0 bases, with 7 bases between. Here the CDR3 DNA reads TGTGCCAGCAGCGCTACAGATAGCAATCAGCCCCAGCATTTT. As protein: CASSATDSNQPQHF.

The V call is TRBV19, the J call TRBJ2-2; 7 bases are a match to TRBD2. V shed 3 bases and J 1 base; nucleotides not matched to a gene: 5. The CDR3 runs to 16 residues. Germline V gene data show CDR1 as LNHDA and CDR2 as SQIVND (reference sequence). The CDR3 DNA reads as TGTGCCAGTAGTATGTATGGCGGGGGGAACACCGGGGAGCTGTTTTTT. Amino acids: CASSMYGGGNTGELFF.

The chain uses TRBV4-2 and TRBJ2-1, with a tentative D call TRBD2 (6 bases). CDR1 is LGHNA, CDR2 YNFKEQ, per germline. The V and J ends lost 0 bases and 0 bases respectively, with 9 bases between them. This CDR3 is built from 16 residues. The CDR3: CASSQDLGGSYNEQFF. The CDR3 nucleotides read TGTGCCAGCAGCCAAGATCTGGGGGGCTCCTACAATGAGCAGTTCTTC.